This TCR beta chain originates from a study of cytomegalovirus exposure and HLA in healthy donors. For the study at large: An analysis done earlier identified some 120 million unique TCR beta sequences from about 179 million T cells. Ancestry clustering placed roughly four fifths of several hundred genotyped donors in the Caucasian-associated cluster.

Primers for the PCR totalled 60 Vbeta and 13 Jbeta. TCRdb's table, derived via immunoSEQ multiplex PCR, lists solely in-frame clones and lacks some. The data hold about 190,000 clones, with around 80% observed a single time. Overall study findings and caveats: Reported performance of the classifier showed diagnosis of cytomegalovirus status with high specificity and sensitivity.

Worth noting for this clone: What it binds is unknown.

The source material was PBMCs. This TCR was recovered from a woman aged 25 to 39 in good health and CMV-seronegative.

CDR3 in amino acids: CASSVAPIVDGGAQETQYF. The CDR3 DNA follows: TGTGCCAGCAGCGTAGCCCCAATAGTAGACGGGGGGGCACAAGAGACCCAGTACTTC. The rearrangement uses TRBV9 and TRBJ2-5; 8 bases fit TRBD2. CDR1 SGDLS and CDR2 YYNGEE come from the germline V gene. There are 19 residues in the CDR3. With 0 bases clipped from V and 2 bases from J, the junction kept 15 bases outside the gene matches.